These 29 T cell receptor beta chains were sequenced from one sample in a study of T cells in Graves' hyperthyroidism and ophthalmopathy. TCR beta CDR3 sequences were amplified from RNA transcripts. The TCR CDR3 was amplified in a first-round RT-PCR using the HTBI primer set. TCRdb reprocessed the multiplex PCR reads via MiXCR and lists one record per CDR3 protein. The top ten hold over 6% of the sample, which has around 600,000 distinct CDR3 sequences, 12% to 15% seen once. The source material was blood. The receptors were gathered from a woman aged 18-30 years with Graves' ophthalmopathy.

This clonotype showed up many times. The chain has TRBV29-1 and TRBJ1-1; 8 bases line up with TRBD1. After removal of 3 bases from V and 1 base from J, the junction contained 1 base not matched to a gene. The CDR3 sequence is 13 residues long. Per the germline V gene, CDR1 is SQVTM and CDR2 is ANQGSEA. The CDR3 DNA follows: TGCAGCGTTGATGACAGGGGGAACACTGAAGCTTTCTTT. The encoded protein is CSVDDRGNTEAFF.

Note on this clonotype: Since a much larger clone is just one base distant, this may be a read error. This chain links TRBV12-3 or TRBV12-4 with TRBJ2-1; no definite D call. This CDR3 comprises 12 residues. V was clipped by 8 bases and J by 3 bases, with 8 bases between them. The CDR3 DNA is TGTGCCAGCGGTTCAAACTACAATGAGCAGTTCTTC. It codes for CASGSNYNEQFF.

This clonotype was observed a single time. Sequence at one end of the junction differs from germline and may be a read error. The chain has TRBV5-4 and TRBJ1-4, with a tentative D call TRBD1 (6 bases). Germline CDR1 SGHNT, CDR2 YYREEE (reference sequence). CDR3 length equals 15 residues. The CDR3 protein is CAGSSRGATNEKLFF. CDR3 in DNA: TGTGCCGGCAGCTCGAGGGGGGCGACTAATGAAAAACTGTTTTTT. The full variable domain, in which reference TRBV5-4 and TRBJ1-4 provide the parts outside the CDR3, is ETGVTQSPTHLIKTRGQQVTLRCSSQSGHNTVSWYQQALGQGPQFIFQYYREEENGRGNFPPRFSGLQFPNYSSELNVNALELDDSALYLCAGSSRGATNEKLFFGSGTQLSVL.

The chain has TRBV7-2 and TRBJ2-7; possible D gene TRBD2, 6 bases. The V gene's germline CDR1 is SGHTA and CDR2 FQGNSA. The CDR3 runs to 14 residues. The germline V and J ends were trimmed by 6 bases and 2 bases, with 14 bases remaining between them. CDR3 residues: CASRNSGGAYEQYF. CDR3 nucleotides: TGTGCCAGCAGAAATAGCGGAGGGGCCTACGAGCAGTACTTC.

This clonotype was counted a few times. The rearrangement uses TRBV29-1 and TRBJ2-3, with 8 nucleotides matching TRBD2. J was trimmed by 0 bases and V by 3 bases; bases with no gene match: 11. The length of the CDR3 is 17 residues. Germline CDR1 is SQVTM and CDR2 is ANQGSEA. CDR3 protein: CSVEPRGGGISTDTQYF. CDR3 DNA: TGCAGCGTTGAGCCCCGGGGGGGGGGCATTAGCACAGATACGCAGTATTTT.

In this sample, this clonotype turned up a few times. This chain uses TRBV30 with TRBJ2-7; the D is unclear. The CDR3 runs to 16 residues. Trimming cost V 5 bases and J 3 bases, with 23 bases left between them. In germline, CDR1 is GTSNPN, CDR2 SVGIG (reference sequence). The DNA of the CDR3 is TGTGCCTGGGCGGTTGCACCCCCGGGTTTCCTCTACGAGCAGTACTTC. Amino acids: CAWAVAPPGFLYEQYF.

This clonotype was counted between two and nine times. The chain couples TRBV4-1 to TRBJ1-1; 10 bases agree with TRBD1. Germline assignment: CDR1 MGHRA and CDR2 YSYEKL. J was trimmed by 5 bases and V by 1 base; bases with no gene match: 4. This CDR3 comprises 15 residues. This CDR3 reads CASSQGQGAGTEAFF. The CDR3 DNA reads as TGCGCCAGCAGCCAAGGACAGGGGGCCGGTACTGAAGCTTTCTTT.

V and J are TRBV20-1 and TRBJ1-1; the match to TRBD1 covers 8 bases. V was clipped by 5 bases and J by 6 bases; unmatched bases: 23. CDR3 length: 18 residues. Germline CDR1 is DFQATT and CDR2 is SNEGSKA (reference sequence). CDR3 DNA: TGCAGTGCTGGCGGACAGGCCCGGACAGGGTCTCGGTCATCTGAAGCTTTCTTT. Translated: CSAGGQARTGSRSSEAFF.

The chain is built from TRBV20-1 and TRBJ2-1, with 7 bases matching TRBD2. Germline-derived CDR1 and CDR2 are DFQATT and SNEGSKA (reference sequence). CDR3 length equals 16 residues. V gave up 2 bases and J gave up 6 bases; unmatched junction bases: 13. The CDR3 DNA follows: TGCAGTGCTAGATCACCCACAGGACTAGTCGCCAATGAGCAGTTCTTC. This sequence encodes CSARSPTGLVANEQFF.

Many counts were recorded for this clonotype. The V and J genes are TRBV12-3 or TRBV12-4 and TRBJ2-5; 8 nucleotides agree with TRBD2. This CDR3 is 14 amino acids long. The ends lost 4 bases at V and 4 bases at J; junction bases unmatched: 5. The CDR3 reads CASSSPRGGETQYF. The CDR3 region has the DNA TGTGCCAGCAGTTCCCCCCGGGGGGGAGAGACCCAGTACTTC.

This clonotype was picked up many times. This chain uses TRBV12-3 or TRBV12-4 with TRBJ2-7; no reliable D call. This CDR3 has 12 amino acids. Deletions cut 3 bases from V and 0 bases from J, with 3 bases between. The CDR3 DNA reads TGTGCCAGCAGTTTCTACTCCTACGAGCAGTACTTC. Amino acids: CASSFYSYEQYF.

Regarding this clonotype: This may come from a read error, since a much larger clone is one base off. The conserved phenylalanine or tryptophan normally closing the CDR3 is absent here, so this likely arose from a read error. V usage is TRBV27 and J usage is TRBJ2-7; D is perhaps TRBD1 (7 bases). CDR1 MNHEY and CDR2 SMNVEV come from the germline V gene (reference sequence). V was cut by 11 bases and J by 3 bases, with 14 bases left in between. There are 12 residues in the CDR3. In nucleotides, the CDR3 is TGTGCCGTCTCAGGGGGGAACTACGAGCAGTACCTC. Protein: CAVSGGNYEQYL.

CDR3 sequence reads: CASSLVSDRARNTEAFF. The CDR3 bases are TGTGCCAGCAGTTTAGTGTCGGACAGGGCAAGGAACACTGAAGCTTTCTTT. The chain combines TRBV12-3 or TRBV12-4 with TRBJ1-1, with 8 bases aligning to TRBD1. The CDR3 has 17 residues. The trim removed 1 base at V and 1 base at J, leaving 8 bases unmatched.

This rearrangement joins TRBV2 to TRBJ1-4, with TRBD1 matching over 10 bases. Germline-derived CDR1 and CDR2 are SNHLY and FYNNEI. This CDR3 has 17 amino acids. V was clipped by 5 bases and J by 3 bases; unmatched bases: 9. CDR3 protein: CASSRQGAITSNEKLFF. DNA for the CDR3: TGTGCCAGCAGTCGACAGGGGGCGATTACTTCTAATGAAAAACTGTTTTTT.

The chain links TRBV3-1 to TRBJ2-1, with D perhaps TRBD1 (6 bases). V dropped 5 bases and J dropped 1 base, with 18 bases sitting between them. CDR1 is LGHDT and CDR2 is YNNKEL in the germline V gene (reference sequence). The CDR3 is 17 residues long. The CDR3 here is CASSNPIPGHSYNEQFF. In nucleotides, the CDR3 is TGTGCCAGCAGCAACCCAATACCGGGACATTCCTACAATGAGCAGTTCTTC.

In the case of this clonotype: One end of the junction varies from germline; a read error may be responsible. Here the CDR3 reads CASSPGRERIHTGGLFF. Written as DNA, the CDR3 is TGTGCCAGCAGCCCCGGTAGGGAGCGGATCCACACCGGGGGGCTGTTTTTT. The rearrangement uses TRBV7-2 and TRBJ2-2; D is perhaps TRBD2 (6 bases). This CDR3 contains 17 residues. Germline V gene lookup returns CDR1 SGHTA and CDR2 FQGNSA.

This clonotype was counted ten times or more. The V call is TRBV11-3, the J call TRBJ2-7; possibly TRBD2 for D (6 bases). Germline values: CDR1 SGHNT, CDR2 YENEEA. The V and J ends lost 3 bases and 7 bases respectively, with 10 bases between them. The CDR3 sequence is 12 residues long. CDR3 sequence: CASSFWGLEQYF. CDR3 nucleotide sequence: TGTGCCAGCAGCTTCTGGGGACTTGAGCAGTACTTC.

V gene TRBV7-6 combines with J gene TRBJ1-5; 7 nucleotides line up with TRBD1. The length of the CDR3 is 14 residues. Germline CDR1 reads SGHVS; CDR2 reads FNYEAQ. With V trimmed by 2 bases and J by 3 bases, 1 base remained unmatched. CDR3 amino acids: CASSLQGDNQPQHF. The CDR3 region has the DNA TGTGCCAGCAGCTTACAGGGGGACAATCAGCCCCAGCATTTT.

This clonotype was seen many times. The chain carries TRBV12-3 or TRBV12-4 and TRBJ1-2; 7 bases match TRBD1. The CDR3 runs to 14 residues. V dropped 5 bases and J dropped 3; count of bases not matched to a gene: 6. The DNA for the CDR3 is TGTGCCAGCAGTCCCCCGACAGGGTACTATGGCTACACCTTC. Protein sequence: CASSPPTGYYGYTF.

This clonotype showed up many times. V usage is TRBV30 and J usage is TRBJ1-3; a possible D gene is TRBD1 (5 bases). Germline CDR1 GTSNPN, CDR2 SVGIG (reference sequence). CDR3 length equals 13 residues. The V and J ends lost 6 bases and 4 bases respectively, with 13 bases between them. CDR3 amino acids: CACAQASGNTIYF. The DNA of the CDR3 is TGTGCCTGCGCACAGGCGTCAGGAAACACCATATATTTT.

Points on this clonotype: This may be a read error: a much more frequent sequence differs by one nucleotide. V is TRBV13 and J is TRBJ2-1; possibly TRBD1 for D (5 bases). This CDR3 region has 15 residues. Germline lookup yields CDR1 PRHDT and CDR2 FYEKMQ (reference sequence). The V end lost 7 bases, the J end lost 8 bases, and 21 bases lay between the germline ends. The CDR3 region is CASNERRVHEDEQFF. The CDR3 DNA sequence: TGTGCCAGCAACGAACGCAGGGTCCACGAGGATGAGCAGTTCTTC.

CDR3 DNA: TGTGCCAGCAGCTCCGCTAGCGGGAGGCCCCGCCAAGAGACCCAGTACTTC. It codes for CASSSASGRPRQETQYF. The chain combines TRBV7-3 with TRBJ2-5, with TRBD2 matching over 11 bases. CDR1 and CDR2 from the germline V gene are SGHTA and FQGTGA. The CDR3 runs to 17 residues. The junction had 8 bases not matched to a gene; V was cut back by 4 bases and J by 1 base. Full variable domain (remainder filled in from reference TRBV7-3 and TRBJ2-5): GAGVSQTPSNKVTEKGKYVELRCDPISGHTALYWYRQSLGQGPEFLIYFQGTGAADDSGLPNDRFFAVRPEGSVSTLKIQRTERGDSAVYLCASSSASGRPRQETQYFGPGTRLLVL.

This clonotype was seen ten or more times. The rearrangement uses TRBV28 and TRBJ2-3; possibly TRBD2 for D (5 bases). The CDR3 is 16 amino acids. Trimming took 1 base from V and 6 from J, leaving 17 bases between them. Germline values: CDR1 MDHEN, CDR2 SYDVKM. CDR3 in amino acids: CASSLSAPGSKDTQYF. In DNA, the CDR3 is TGTGCCAGCAGTTTATCAGCTCCGGGGTCCAAGGATACGCAGTATTTT.

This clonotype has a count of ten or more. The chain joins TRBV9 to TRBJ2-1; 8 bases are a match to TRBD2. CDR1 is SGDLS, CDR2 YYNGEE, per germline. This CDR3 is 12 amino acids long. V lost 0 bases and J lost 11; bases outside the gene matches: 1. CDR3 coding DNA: TGTGCCAGCAGCGTAGTAGCGGGACAGCAGTTCTTC. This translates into CASSVVAGQQFF. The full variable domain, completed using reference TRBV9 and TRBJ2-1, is DSGVTQTPKHLITATGQRVTLRCSPRSGDLSVYWYQQSLDQGLQFLIQYYNGEERAKGNILERFSAQQFPDLHSELNLSSLELGDSALYFCASSVVAGQQFFGPGTRLTVL.

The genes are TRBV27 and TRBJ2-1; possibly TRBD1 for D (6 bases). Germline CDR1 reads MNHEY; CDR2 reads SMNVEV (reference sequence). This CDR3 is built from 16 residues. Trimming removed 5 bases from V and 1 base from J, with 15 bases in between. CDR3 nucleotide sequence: TGTGCCAGCAGTCTTATACACAGGGAATCCTACAATGAGCAGTTCTTC. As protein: CASSLIHRESYNEQFF.

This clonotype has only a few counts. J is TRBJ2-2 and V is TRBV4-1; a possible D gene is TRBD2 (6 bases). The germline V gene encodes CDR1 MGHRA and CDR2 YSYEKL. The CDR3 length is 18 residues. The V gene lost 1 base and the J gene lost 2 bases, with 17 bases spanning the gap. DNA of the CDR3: TGCGCCAGCAGCCAAGGTTACAGAGTCGGGGGTAACACCGGGGAGCTGTTTTTT. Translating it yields CASSQGYRVGGNTGELFF.

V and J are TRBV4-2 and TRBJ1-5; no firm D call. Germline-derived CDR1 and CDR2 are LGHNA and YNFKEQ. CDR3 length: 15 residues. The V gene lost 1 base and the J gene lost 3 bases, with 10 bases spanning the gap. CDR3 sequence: CASSQGESYNQPQHF. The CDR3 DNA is TGTGCCAGCAGCCAAGGGGAGAGCTACAATCAGCCCCAGCATTTT.

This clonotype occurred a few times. The CDR3 is CASSFRLAGGPTDTQYF. The CDR3 nucleotides are TGTGCCAGCAGCTTCAGGCTAGCGGGAGGGCCCACAGATACGCAGTATTTT. The gene calls are TRBV5-8 and TRBJ2-3, with TRBD2 identical over 12 bases. The CDR3 is 17 residues long. V dropped 2 bases and J dropped 2; count of bases not matched to a gene: 6. The germline gives CDR1 SGHTS, CDR2 YDEGEE. Complete variable domain (other parts from reference TRBV5-8 and TRBJ2-3): EAGVTQSPTHLIKTRGQQATLRCSPISGHTSVYWYQQALGLGLQFLLWYDEGEERNRGNFPPRFSGRQFPNYSSELNVNALELEDSALYLCASSFRLAGGPTDTQYFGPGTRLTVL.

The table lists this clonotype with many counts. The CDR3 nucleotides are TGTGCCAGCAGTTACGCAGGGCGGACTGAAGCTTTCTTT. It specifies CASSYAGRTEAFF. The chain couples TRBV6-1 to TRBJ1-1; D may be TRBD1 (5 bases). V was clipped by 5 bases and J by 5 bases, with 12 bases between them. Germline CDR1 MNHNS, CDR2 SASEGT. The CDR3 extends over 13 amino acids.